The 25 T cell receptor beta chains below all came from one sample that was sequenced in a study of memory CD4+ T cells and cytomegalovirus serostatus. The repertoire was sequenced with immunoSEQ multiplex PCR; TCRdb's copy has only in-frame clones and lacks some. The profile shows around 54,000 clones, just under 80% of them singletons. The sort gate was single viable CD3+CD4+CD8-CD45RO+ cells for memory CD4+ T cells. Sequencing was performed on memory CD4+ T cells from blood. Source of these receptors: an adult in good health and CMV-seronegative.

The chain links TRBV5-6 to TRBJ1-5; D is possibly TRBD1 (6 bases). The CDR3 is made up of 15 amino acids. Trimming took off 2 bases at V and 2 bases at J, with 11 bases between the two ends. Germline CDR1 and CDR2: SGHDT and YYEEEE. The CDR3 nucleotides read TGTGCCAGCAGCTTAAACAGGGCTGGCAATCAGCCCCAGCATTTT. Protein sequence: CASSLNRAGNQPQHF.

The rearrangement joins TRBV5-1 to TRBJ2-5, with unresolved D. The CDR3 runs to 14 residues. Germline V lookup: CDR1 SGHRS, CDR2 YFSETQ. Trimming cost V 0 bases and J 1 base, with 7 bases left between them. CDR3 sequence: CASSLASSQETQYF. In DNA form, the CDR3 reads TGCGCCAGCAGCTTGGCAAGCAGCCAAGAGACCCAGTACTTC. The full variable domain, rest sourced from reference TRBV5-1 and TRBJ2-5, is KAGVTQTPRYLIKTRGQQVTLSCSPISGHRSVSWYQQTPGQGLQFLFEYFSETQRNKGNFPGRFSGRQFSNSRSEMNVSTLELGDSALYLCASSLASSQETQYFGPGTRLLVL.

The V and J genes are TRBV18 and TRBJ2-7, with D possibly being TRBD2 (6 bases). Trimming left V 7 bases short and J 3 bases short, with 16 bases between. Per the germline V gene, CDR1 is KGHSH and CDR2 is LQKENI. This CDR3 region has 14 residues. The CDR3 reads CASWTGSVGYEQYF. The CDR3 nucleotides read TGTGCCAGCTGGACCGGGAGTGTGGGCTACGAGCAGTACTTC.

The rearrangement links TRBV10-3 to TRBJ2-7, with D possibly being TRBD2 (6 bases). V was pared by 7 bases and J by 2 bases, with 15 bases between. The CDR3 is 14 amino acids. Looked up from germline, CDR1 is ENHRY and CDR2 is SYGVKD. CDR3: CAINLGSPPYEQYF. The CDR3 bases are TGTGCCATCAACCTCGGGAGTCCCCCCTACGAGCAGTACTTC.

V usage is TRBV5-6 and J usage is TRBJ1-3; 8 bases map to TRBD1. CDR3 length equals 15 residues. J lost 4 bases, V lost 4 bases, and 7 bases had no gene match. CDR1 is SGHDT and CDR2 is YYEEEE in the germline V gene. The CDR3 spells CASSHVTGDGNTIYF. The CDR3 DNA reads as TGTGCCAGCAGCCATGTGACAGGGGACGGAAACACCATATATTTT.

The gene calls are TRBV28 and TRBJ1-2; weak D call: TRBD1 (6 bases). CDR1 MDHEN and CDR2 SYDVKM come from the germline V gene. V gave up 1 base and J gave up 5 bases, with 11 bases separating them. The CDR3 is made up of 14 amino acids. The CDR3 is CASSLLPTGYGYTF. The CDR3 DNA sequence: TGTGCCAGCAGTTTATTGCCGACAGGTTATGGCTACACCTTC.

This chain uses TRBV11-2 with TRBJ1-3; D not resolved. The CDR3 has 15 residues. V was shortened by 5 bases and J by 0 bases, with 11 bases between the two germline ends. In germline, CDR1 is SGHAT, CDR2 FQNNGV. CDR3 in DNA: TGTGCCAGCAGCCGGACGGACCACTCTGGAAACACCATATATTTT. Its translation is CASSRTDHSGNTIYF.

The CDR3 sequence: CASSELGGAEQYF. In DNA, the CDR3 is TGTGCCAGCAGTGAATTAGGGGGGGCCGAGCAGTACTTC. This chain uses TRBV25-1 with TRBJ2-7; tentative D call: TRBD2 (7 bases). Per the germline V gene, CDR1 is MGHDK and CDR2 is SYGVNS. The CDR3 length is 13 residues. The germline V and J ends were trimmed by 1 base and 6 bases, with 10 bases remaining between them.

In its sample, this clone was seen a few times. This sequence joins TRBV10-1 and TRBJ2-3, with unresolved D. CDR3 size: 14 residues. The germline gives CDR1 WNHNN, CDR2 SYGVQD (reference sequence). V was cut by 4 bases and J by 2 bases, with 10 bases left in between. In DNA form, the CDR3 reads TGCGCCAGCAGTGTAGGTGGGAACACAGATACGCAGTATTTT. As protein: CASSVGGNTDTQYF.

The sample holds a few counts of this clone. At one of its ends the junction is not consistent with the germline gene, which may arise from a read error. V gene TRBV7-9 combines with J gene TRBJ2-5; D unresolved. The CDR3 spans 12 residues. Germline V gives CDR1 SEHNR, CDR2 FQNEAQ (reference sequence). In DNA form, the CDR3 reads TGTGCCAGCACCTTAGCCGGGGAGACCCAGTACTTC. The encoded protein is CASTLAGETQYF.

Regarding this clone: One junction end does not reproduce the germline sequence, and a read error may be involved. This rearrangement joins TRBV7-7 to TRBJ2-5; possibly TRBD1 or TRBD2 for D (6 bases each). Germline CDR1 reads SSHAT; CDR2 reads FNYEAQ (reference sequence). The CDR3 is made up of 17 amino acids. CDR3 in amino acids: CASSPSVGGLLQETQYF. The CDR3 DNA is TGTGCTAGCAGCCCGAGCGTGGGGGGCCTGCTCCAAGAGACCCAGTACTTC.

The rearrangement links TRBV27 to TRBJ2-3, with TRBD1 identical over 9 bases. The CDR3 sequence is 15 residues long. Germline CDR1 is MNHEY and CDR2 is SMNVEV (reference sequence). Trimming took 5 bases from V and 5 from J; bases not matched to a gene: 8. CDR3 region: CASSLRQGVRDTQYF. CDR3 DNA sequence: TGTGCCAGCAGTCTCCGACAGGGGGTTAGAGATACGCAGTATTTT.

The chain uses TRBV18 and TRBJ2-7, with TRBD1 identical over 7 bases. The CDR3 has 14 amino acids. CDR1 KGHSH and CDR2 LQKENI come from the germline V gene. Trimming cost V 3 bases and J 3 bases; bases outside gene matches: 5. The CDR3 DNA is TGTGCCAGCTCACCCCAATCAGGGGGCTACGAGCAGTACTTC. Protein product: CASSPQSGGYEQYF.

V usage is TRBV18 and J usage is TRBJ2-2; TRBD2 aligns across 8 bases. The CDR3 covers 14 residues. Losses at the gene ends were 5 bases for V and 6 bases for J; bases not matched to a gene: 5. The germline V gene has CDR1 KGHSH and CDR2 LQKENI. Here the CDR3 reads CASSTPREAGELFF. The DNA for the CDR3 is TGTGCCAGCTCAACCCCGCGGGAGGCCGGGGAGCTGTTTTTT.

This chain joins TRBV30 and TRBJ2-7; either TRBD1 or TRBD2 may fit D (5 bases each). Germline CDR1 and CDR2: GTSNPN and SVGIG (reference sequence). V was pared by 4 bases and J by 7 bases, with 14 bases between. The length of the CDR3 is 12 residues. The CDR3 sequence is CAWNWGSGEQYF. In DNA form, the CDR3 reads TGTGCCTGGAACTGGGGGTCCGGGGAGCAGTACTTC.

This clone was detected a few times. This chain joins TRBV28 and TRBJ1-5; D is ambiguous. V lost 7 bases and J lost 4, with 2 bases in between. This CDR3 has 10 residues. Germline V gene sequence: CDR1 MDHEN, CDR2 SYDVKM. The CDR3 nucleotides are TGTGCCAGCATAAATCAGCCCCAGCATTTT. Translating gives CASINQPQHF. Using reference TRBV28 and TRBJ1-5 for the parts outside the CDR3, the full variable domain is DVKVTQSSRYLVKRTGEKVFLECVQDMDHENMFWYRQDPGLGLRLIYFSYDVKMKEKGDIPEGYSVSREKKERFSLILESASTNQTSMYLCASINQPQHFGDGTRLSIL.

The V and J genes are TRBV29-1 and TRBJ2-1, with D possibly TRBD2 on 6 matching bases. Trimming shortened V by 0 bases and J by 16 bases, and 13 bases separated the two germline ends. Germline CDR1 and CDR2: SQVTM and ANQGSEA. The CDR3 runs 11 residues. CDR3 in amino acids: CSVEDRGSIFF. The CDR3 DNA sequence: TGCAGCGTTGAAGATCGGGGGAGTATATTCTTC.

The chain combines TRBV29-1 with TRBJ2-1; 8 nucleotides align to TRBD1. The CDR3 extends over 12 amino acids. The junction had 6 bases not matched to a gene; V was cut back by 4 bases and J by 10 bases. Germline V gives CDR1 SQVTM, CDR2 ANQGSEA. CDR3 in amino acids: CSVGTGNSEQFF. CDR3 DNA: TGCAGCGTTGGGACAGGGAACAGCGAGCAGTTCTTC.

The J gene is TRBJ2-3, the V gene TRBV5-4; 8 bases are a match to TRBD2. The CDR3 contains 13 residues. V lost 5 bases to trimming and J lost 1 base; unmatched junction nucleotides: 0. The V gene's germline CDR1 is SGHNT and CDR2 YYREEE (reference sequence). In DNA, the CDR3 is TGTGCCAGCAGACTAGCGGGCACAGATACGCAGTATTTT. As protein: CASRLAGTDTQYF.

This clone was seen more than once but under ten times. This sequence joins TRBV5-4 and TRBJ2-1; 7 bases fit TRBD1. The CDR3 runs 14 residues. Looked up from germline, CDR1 is SGHNT and CDR2 is YYREEE (reference sequence). The V segment lost 4 bases and the J segment 7 bases; nucleotides outside the gene matches: 8. The CDR3 region is CASSAPRRGNEQFF. The CDR3 DNA reads TGTGCCAGCAGCGCTCCACGCAGGGGGAATGAGCAGTTCTTC.

The rearrangement uses TRBV6-1 and TRBJ1-1, with TRBD1 identical over 8 bases. Germline CDR1 reads MNHNS; CDR2 reads SASEGT. The ends lost 7 bases at V and 4 bases at J; junction bases unmatched: 8. The CDR3 covers 14 residues. The CDR3: CASILDRVRTEAFF. In DNA form, the CDR3 reads TGTGCCAGCATCCTGGACAGGGTACGCACTGAAGCTTTCTTT.

This clone was counted only a few times. The V gene is TRBV9, the J gene TRBJ2-7; 16 bases are a match to TRBD2. This CDR3 region has 19 residues. V shed 4 bases, J shed 2 bases, and the junction held 12 bases outside the gene matches. CDR1 and CDR2 from the germline V gene are SGDLS and YYNGEE. CDR3 loop: CASSPQGLAGGVSAYEQYF. CDR3 DNA sequence: TGTGCCAGCAGCCCCCAGGGACTAGCGGGAGGGGTTAGCGCCTACGAGCAGTACTTC.

The chain combines TRBV19 with TRBJ2-7, with 7 bases fitting TRBD2. Germline assignment: CDR1 LNHDA and CDR2 SQIVND (reference sequence). The CDR3 runs to 13 residues. V gave up 5 bases and J gave up 8 bases; unmatched junction bases: 9. The CDR3 bases are TGTGCCAGTAGTCCTGAGCGGGGAGGGAAGCAGTACTTC. This gives the protein CASSPERGGKQYF. Based on the CDR3 plus reference TRBV19 and TRBJ2-7, the full variable domain is DGGITQSPKYLFRKEGQNVTLSCEQNLNHDAMYWYRQDPGQGLRLIYYSQIVNDFQKGDIAEGYSVSREKKESFPLTVTSAQKNPTAFYLCASSPERGGKQYFGPGTRLTVT.

This sequence joins TRBV29-1 and TRBJ1-1; the D gene is possibly TRBD1 (6 bases). Between the trimmed V and J ends, which lost 5 bases and 7 bases, there was a span of 14 bases. The germline V gene has CDR1 SQVTM and CDR2 ANQGSEA. The CDR3 length is 12 residues. DNA of the CDR3: TGCAGCGTTAATAACAGGGAGGGTGAAGCTTTCTTT. Translation: CSVNNREGEAFF.

This sequence joins TRBV19 and TRBJ2-3, with 12 bases that match TRBD2. After removal of 5 bases from V and 5 bases from J, the junction contained 8 bases not matched to a gene. CDR1 is LNHDA and CDR2 is SQIVND in the germline V gene (reference sequence). This CDR3 region has 16 residues. This CDR3 reads CASSVRLAGVLDTQYF. The CDR3 DNA is TGTGCCAGTAGTGTCCGACTAGCGGGAGTTTTAGATACGCAGTATTTT.